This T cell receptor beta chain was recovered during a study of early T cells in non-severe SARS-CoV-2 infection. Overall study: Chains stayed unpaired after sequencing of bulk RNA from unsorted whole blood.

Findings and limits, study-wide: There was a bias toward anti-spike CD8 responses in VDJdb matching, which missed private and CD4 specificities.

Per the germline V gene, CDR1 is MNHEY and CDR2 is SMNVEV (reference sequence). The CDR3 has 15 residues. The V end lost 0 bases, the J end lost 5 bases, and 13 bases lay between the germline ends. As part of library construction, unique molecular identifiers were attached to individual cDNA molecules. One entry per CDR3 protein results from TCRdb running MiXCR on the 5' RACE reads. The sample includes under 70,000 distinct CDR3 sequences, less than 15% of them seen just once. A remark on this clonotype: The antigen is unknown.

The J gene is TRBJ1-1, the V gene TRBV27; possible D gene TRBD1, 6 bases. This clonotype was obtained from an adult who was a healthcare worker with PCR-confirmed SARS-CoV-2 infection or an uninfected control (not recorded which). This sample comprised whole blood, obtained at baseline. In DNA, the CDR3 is TGTGCCAGCAGTTTATCGAACAGGGTGTGGACTGAAGCTTTCTTT. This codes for CASSLSNRVWTEAFF.